The clone carrying this T cell receptor (beta chain) was counted only a few times. No antigen is known for it. The data stem from a study of cytomegalovirus exposure and HLA in healthy donors. With 60 Vbeta and 13 Jbeta primers, the PCR was carried out. The repertoire was sequenced with immunoSEQ multiplex PCR; TCRdb's copy has only in-frame clones and lacks some. The data contain about 43,000 clones, approximately 75% of them seen just once; the ten biggest clones take up about 1.5%. The study, taken as a whole, reports: When analyzed later, a missense DCLRE1C variant was found to be linked to TCR beta V- and J-gene trimming. Published work reported that the classifier diagnosed cytomegalovirus status with high specificity and sensitivity. Analyzed later, most CMV-associated TCR beta chains appeared HLA-restricted.

CDR1 and CDR2 from the germline V gene are SGHAT and FQNNGV. The CDR3 is 11 amino acids. V was cut by 8 bases and J by 4 bases, with 8 bases left in between. The TCR comes from a man younger than 40 in good health and CMV-seronegative. The chain couples TRBV11-2 to TRBJ1-2; D unclear. Sequencing used PBMCs. The CDR3 DNA is TGTGCCAGCGGTCAGTCCTATGGCTACACCTTC. It encodes CASGQSYGYTF.